The 21 T cell receptor beta chains reported below all come from one sample, sequenced in a study of shared clonotypes between healthy human individuals. Produced via immunoSEQ multiplex PCR; TCRdb's table is partial and in-frame only. The data show 650,000 to 700,000 clones, with about nine tenths seen just once and more than 30% held by the top ten. Sequencing used memory CD8+ T cells from PBMCs. Subset: CD45RO+ cells pooled with CCR7-negative TemRA cells. The receptor set was obtained from a man aged 18 to 29 in good health. Some clones in this sample may be carry-over from other donors' samples.

The genes are TRBV27 and TRBJ2-7; D gene uncertain. Germline loops: CDR1 MNHEY, CDR2 SMNVEV (reference sequence). The CDR3 consists of 12 residues. The germline V and J ends were trimmed by 6 bases and 4 bases, with 10 bases remaining between them. This CDR3 is CASRADEYEQYF. The CDR3 DNA reads TGTGCCAGCAGAGCAGACGAGTACGAGCAGTACTTC.

The genes are TRBV11-2 and TRBJ2-1, with D perhaps matching TRBD1 or TRBD2 (5 bases each). Trimming removed 4 bases from V and 0 bases from J, with 19 bases in between. CDR1 SGHAT and CDR2 FQNNGV come from the germline V gene. The CDR3 consists of 18 residues. CDR3 protein: CASSSRDMRGSSYNEQFF. The CDR3 bases are TGTGCCAGCAGCTCCCGTGACATGAGGGGAAGCTCCTACAATGAGCAGTTCTTC.

The chain uses TRBV6-6 and TRBJ2-5; perhaps TRBD2 as D (5 bases). Trimming removed 0 bases from V and 1 base from J, with 9 bases in between. This CDR3 spans 15 amino acids. Germline-derived CDR1 and CDR2 are MNHNY and SVGAGI (reference sequence). The CDR3 loop reads CASSYSTGSQETQYF. The CDR3 DNA sequence: TGTGCCAGCAGTTACTCAACGGGGTCCCAAGAGACCCAGTACTTC.

This chain connects TRBV27 to TRBJ2-7; either TRBD1 or TRBD2 may fit D (5 bases each). Trimming stripped 6 bases from V and 0 bases from J, with 18 bases between. The CDR3 extends over 16 amino acids. In germline, CDR1 is MNHEY, CDR2 SMNVEV (reference sequence). The CDR3, as DNA: TGTGCCAGCAGACGAACCCGGGACGGAATCTCCTACGAGCAGTACTTC. Translated, it gives CASRRTRDGISYEQYF.

The chain carries TRBV7-8 and TRBJ2-7; D possibly matches TRBD1 or TRBD2 (5 bases each). The CDR3 is 15 residues long. Germline V CDR1 and CDR2: SGHVS, FQNEAQ. Deletions cut 3 bases from V and 0 bases from J, with 12 bases between. DNA of the CDR3: TGTGCCAGCAGCTTCAGGGAGTTTTACTCCTACGAGCAGTACTTC. Its protein is CASSFREFYSYEQYF.

V usage is TRBV20-1 and J usage is TRBJ2-3; D remains unclear. CDR1 is DFQATT, CDR2 SNEGSKA, per germline (reference sequence). Trimming cost V 6 bases and J 6 bases, with 10 bases left between them. CDR3 length: 11 residues. The CDR3 DNA reads as TGCAGTGCCCATCCATGGGATACGCAGTATTTT. Residues: CSAHPWDTQYF.

The rearrangement uses TRBV23-1 and TRBJ1-5; perhaps TRBD1 as D (5 bases). TRBV23-1 is placed among ORFs of uncertain function. The CDR3 is 13 residues long. Trimming took 9 bases from V and 3 from J, leaving 12 bases between them. In DNA, the CDR3 is TGCGCCAGTTGTCGGGGGGACAATCAGCCCCAGCATTTT. This translates into CASCRGDNQPQHF.

The CDR3 DNA is TGTGCCTGCATCATAAGCGGGACCGAGACATTCTTC. Protein product: CACIISGTETFF. The chain recombines TRBV30 with TRBJ2-1; TRBD2 matches 7 bases. Germline V gene data show CDR1 as GTSNPN and CDR2 as SVGIG (reference sequence). The trim removed 6 bases at V and 16 bases at J, leaving 15 bases unmatched. This CDR3 comprises 12 residues.

V gene TRBV7-8 combines with J gene TRBJ1-2; D is unclear. Germline V gene lookup returns CDR1 SGHVS and CDR2 FQNEAQ. This CDR3 has 15 amino acids. The V end lost 4 bases, the J end lost 3 bases, and 15 bases lay between the germline ends. CDR3 nucleotides: TGTGCCAGCAGCTCCCTGGGCCAAGGGTACTATGGCTACACCTTC. Its protein product is CASSSLGQGYYGYTF.

The J gene is TRBJ2-7, the V gene TRBV28; 8 bases are shared with TRBD2. J lost 3 bases, V lost 2 bases, and 3 bases had no gene match. The germline V gene has CDR1 MDHEN and CDR2 SYDVKM. The CDR3 length is 14 residues. This CDR3 is CASSLTSGYYEQYF. For the CDR3, the DNA is TGTGCCAGCAGTTTAACTAGCGGATACTACGAGCAGTACTTC.

The V and J genes are TRBV5-4 and TRBJ2-1, with 11 bases aligning to TRBD2. The CDR3 totals 15 residues. The germline V gene encodes CDR1 SGHNT and CDR2 YYREEE (reference sequence). The V gene end was trimmed by 3 bases and the J gene end by 4 bases; junction bases not matched to a gene: 3. CDR3 nucleotides: TGTGCCAGCAGCTCGGGACTAGCGGAATACAATGAGCAGTTCTTC. Translating gives CASSSGLAEYNEQFF.

In the case of this clone: In the same sample, other DNA sequences code for this CDR3. The rearrangement links TRBV9 to TRBJ2-1; no clear D. Trimming took off 0 bases at V and 6 bases at J, with 7 bases between the two ends. CDR1 is SGDLS and CDR2 is YYNGEE in the germline V gene. The CDR3 loop spans 13 amino acids. The DNA of the CDR3 is TGTGCCAGCAGCGTAGGGGGTGGCAATGAGCAGTTCTTC. This encodes CASSVGGGNEQFF.

The V call is TRBV28, the J call TRBJ2-1; 11 bases line up with TRBD2. V gave up 7 bases and J gave up 3 bases; unmatched junction bases: 5. The CDR3 is 15 residues long. Germline CDR1 reads MDHEN; CDR2 reads SYDVKM. The CDR3 coding sequence is TGTGCCAGCAACCCCGGGACTAGCGGCTACAATGAGCAGTTCTTC. Translated: CASNPGTSGYNEQFF.

The rearrangement uses TRBV7-9 and TRBJ2-1; TRBD1 agrees at 9 bases. V trimming: 5 bases; J trimming: 7 bases; junction bases outside the gene matches: 9. The CDR3 extends over 15 amino acids. Germline lookup yields CDR1 SEHNR and CDR2 FQNEAQ (reference sequence). CDR3 loop: CASSPPGTGYNEQFF. The CDR3 DNA reads as TGTGCCAGCAGCCCCCCCGGGACAGGGTATAATGAGCAGTTCTTC.

The V and J genes are TRBV27 and TRBJ2-3; 13 nucleotides match TRBD2. This CDR3 spans 18 amino acids. The V gene's germline CDR1 is MNHEY and CDR2 SMNVEV (reference sequence). V lost 2 bases to trimming and J lost 3 bases; unmatched junction nucleotides: 8. CDR3 sequence reads: CASSLIITTSGRTDTQYF. CDR3 nucleotides: TGTGCCAGCAGTTTAATCATCACGACTAGCGGGAGGACAGATACGCAGTATTTT.

Concerning this clone: The sample carries other DNA sequences with the same CDR3. The chain has TRBV9 and TRBJ2-7; D remains unclear. The ends were cut back, 0 bases at V and 2 bases at J, with 6 bases in the middle. Per the germline V gene, CDR1 is SGDLS and CDR2 is YYNGEE. This CDR3 is built from 13 residues. The CDR3 nucleotides are TGTGCCAGCAGCGTAGGTAGTCCCTACGAGCAGTACTTC. This encodes CASSVGSPYEQYF. Using reference TRBV9 and TRBJ2-7 for the parts outside the CDR3, the full variable domain is DSGVTQTPKHLITATGQRVTLRCSPRSGDLSVYWYQQSLDQGLQFLIQYYNGEERAKGNILERFSAQQFPDLHSELNLSSLELGDSALYFCASSVGSPYEQYFGPGTRLTVT.

This clone appeared once. This CDR3 reads CASSHEGYLDYGYTF. The CDR3 DNA reads as TGTGCCAGCAGCCATGAAGGATATTTGGACTATGGCTACACCTTC. The genes are TRBV14 and TRBJ1-2; no reliable D call. Looked up from germline, CDR1 is SGHDN and CDR2 is FVKESK. The V and J ends lost 3 bases and 3 bases respectively, with 14 bases between them. The CDR3 spans 15 residues.

V and J are TRBV15 and TRBJ2-1; D is undetermined. Germline V gene lookup returns CDR1 LNHNV and CDR2 YYDKDF (reference sequence). The CDR3 totals 14 residues. V lost 1 base and J lost 6, with 10 bases in between. CDR3 sequence: CATSRARGPNEQFF. CDR3 DNA: TGTGCCACCAGCAGAGCTCGAGGCCCCAATGAGCAGTTCTTC.

Remarks on this clone: The junction does not match germline at one end; this may be a read error. The chain uses TRBV28 and TRBJ2-7; D possibly corresponds to TRBD1 (8 bases). Looked up from germline, CDR1 is MDHEN and CDR2 is SYDVKM. CDR3 length equals 13 residues. CDR3 protein: CASSLRGTGLLHF. The CDR3 nucleotides read TGTGCCAGCAGTTTGCGGGGGACAGGCCTACTGCACTTC.

This sequence joins TRBV11-3 and TRBJ2-7, with D tentatively TRBD1 or TRBD2 (5 bases each). The CDR3 covers 12 residues. Germline V gene data show CDR1 as SGHNT and CDR2 as YENEEA. Trimming stripped 2 bases from V and 5 bases from J, with 7 bases between. CDR3 sequence (DNA): TGTGCCAGCAGCTTAAGGGGACACGAGCAGTACTTC. Translating it yields CASSLRGHEQYF.

This clone was seen just once. The rearrangement uses TRBV7-8 and TRBJ2-7; D ambiguous. V dropped 1 base and J dropped 6 bases, with 13 bases sitting between them. The germline gives CDR1 SGHVS, CDR2 FQNEAQ. CDR3 size: 14 residues. For the CDR3, the DNA is TGTGCCAGCAGCTTAGGGAGTAGGAGAGGCGAGCAGTACTTC. This encodes CASSLGSRRGEQYF. Variable domain in full (rest from reference TRBV7-8 and TRBJ2-7): GAGVSQSPRYKVAKRGQDVALRCDPISGHVSLFWYQQALGQGPEFLTYFQNEAQLDKSGLPSDRFFAERPEGSVSTLKIQRTQQEDSAVYLCASSLGSRRGEQYFGPGTRLTVT.